The 20 T cell receptor beta chains listed next were all sequenced from one sample in a study of blood T cell repertoires in COVID-19. The method was immunoSEQ multiplex PCR; TCRdb's version includes in-frame clones alone and lacks a portion of them. Here the sample spans about 210,000 clones, 75% to 85% being singletons. The sequenced sample was peripheral blood. These receptors all come from a man aged 45-65 years with COVID-19, enrolled during active disease.

The CDR3 reads CASSLSSGRVVNVLTF. The CDR3 DNA is TGTGCCAGCAGCCTATCCTCAGGCAGGGTCGTCAACGTCCTGACTTTC. The chain combines TRBV5-5 with TRBJ2-6, with a possible D match to TRBD1 (5 bases). The germline V and J ends were trimmed by 4 bases and 9 bases, with 20 bases remaining between them. Germline loops: CDR1 SGHKS, CDR2 YYEKEE (reference sequence). The CDR3 length is 16 residues.

In this sample, this clone turned up a few times. The V call is TRBV19, the J call TRBJ1-5, with 9 nucleotides matching TRBD1. The CDR3 is 14 residues long. The V segment lost 5 bases and the J segment 6 bases; nucleotides outside the gene matches: 5. CDR1 and CDR2 from the germline V gene are LNHDA and SQIVND (reference sequence). CDR3 DNA: TGTGCCAGTAGTGGAACAGGGGGCGTTCAGCCCCAGCATTTT. Translated, it gives CASSGTGGVQPQHF.

V and J are TRBV30 and TRBJ1-4; no firm D call. Germline assignment: CDR1 GTSNPN and CDR2 SVGIG (reference sequence). The CDR3 sequence is 14 residues long. Trimming left V 4 bases short and J 0 bases short, with 9 bases between. CDR3 residues: CAWNRQATNEKLFF. The CDR3 nucleotides are TGTGCCTGGAACCGGCAGGCAACTAATGAAAAACTGTTTTTT.

About this clone: In the same sample, other DNA sequences code for this CDR3. V gene TRBV5-6 combines with J gene TRBJ1-2, with D unclear. This CDR3 spans 14 amino acids. V was shortened by 0 bases and J by 0 bases, with 6 bases between the two germline ends. CDR1 and CDR2 (germline): SGHDT, YYEEEE. CDR3 bases: TGTGCCAGCAGCTTGGTTACAGCTAACTATGGCTACACCTTC. It encodes CASSLVTANYGYTF. Complete variable domain (other parts from reference TRBV5-6 and TRBJ1-2): DAGVTQSPTHLIKTRGQQVTLRCSPKSGHDTVSWYQQALGQGPQFIFQYYEEEERQRGNFPDRFSGHQFPNYSSELNVNALLLGDSALYLCASSLVTANYGYTFGSGTRLTVV.

This clone is a singleton in its sample. The chain combines TRBV11-2 with TRBJ2-1; D gene ambiguous. Germline values: CDR1 SGHAT, CDR2 FQNNGV. This CDR3 has 16 amino acids. V was pared by 5 bases and J by 6 bases, with 20 bases between. The chain's CDR3 is CASSPSLGFDSNEQFF. In DNA, the CDR3 is TGTGCCAGCAGCCCGAGCTTGGGTTTTGACTCCAATGAGCAGTTCTTC.

J is TRBJ2-1 and V is TRBV29-1; 9 nucleotides agree with TRBD1. The CDR3 extends over 12 amino acids. In germline, CDR1 is SQVTM, CDR2 ANQGSEA. CDR3 protein: CITGGQYNEQFF. The DNA for the CDR3 is TGCATCACAGGGGGCCAGTACAATGAGCAGTTCTTC.

V gene TRBV6-6 combines with J gene TRBJ1-1; D unresolved. The CDR3 has 13 amino acids. Germline V lookup: CDR1 MNHNY, CDR2 SVGAGI (reference sequence). The V end lost 5 bases, the J end lost 1 base, and 8 bases lay between the germline ends. The CDR3 here is CASSVPGNTEAFF. The CDR3 DNA reads TGTGCCAGCAGTGTCCCGGGGAACACTGAAGCTTTCTTT.

The genes are TRBV16 and TRBJ1-1; D not resolved. Trimming left V 0 bases short and J 4 bases short, with 9 bases between. The germline V gene encodes CDR1 KGHSY and CDR2 FQNENV. The CDR3 covers 14 residues. In DNA form, the CDR3 reads TGTGCCAGCAGCCAATCTGGCCGGGGCACTGAAGCTTTCTTT. Translating gives CASSQSGRGTEAFF.

This clone showed up just once. The rearrangement joins TRBV2 to TRBJ1-5; 11 bases match TRBD1. From germline, CDR1 is SNHLY and CDR2 FYNNEI. With 6 bases clipped from V and 3 bases from J, the junction kept 13 bases outside the gene matches. This CDR3 is 18 amino acids long. The chain's CDR3 is CASRPGTGGDMVNQPQHF. The CDR3 DNA reads as TGTGCCAGCAGGCCCGGGACAGGGGGTGATATGGTCAATCAGCCCCAGCATTTT. Full variable domain (outside the CDR3, taken from reference TRBV2 and TRBJ1-5): EPEVTQTPSHQVTQMGQEVILRCVPISNHLYFYWYRQILGQKVEFLVSFYNNEISEKSEIFDDQFSVERPDGSNFTLKIRSTKLEDSAMYFCASRPGTGGDMVNQPQHFGDGTRLSIL.

A few counts support this clone. V usage is TRBV5-1 and J usage is TRBJ1-4, with D possibly TRBD1 on 5 matching bases. CDR1 is SGHRS, CDR2 YFSETQ, per germline. Trimming removed 3 bases from V and 0 bases from J, with 6 bases in between. CDR3 size: 14 residues. In DNA, the CDR3 is TGCGCCAGCAGCTCGGGGGCAACTAATGAAAAACTGTTTTTT. It translates to CASSSGATNEKLFF.

The chain recombines TRBV14 with TRBJ2-2, with 14 bases lining up with TRBD2. Looked up from germline, CDR1 is SGHDN and CDR2 is FVKESK. After removal of 3 bases from V and 4 bases from J, the junction contained 4 bases not matched to a gene. The CDR3 sequence is 17 residues long. For the CDR3, the DNA is TGTGCCAGCAGCCAGGGACTAGCGGGGGTTCGCACCGGGGAGCTGTTTTTT. Its protein is CASSQGLAGVRTGELFF.

The rearrangement uses TRBV10-2 and TRBJ2-2, with a weak D call TRBD2 (5 bases). Germline CDR1 and CDR2: WSHSY and SAAADI. V lost 6 bases, J lost 8 bases, and 13 bases lay in between. This CDR3 spans 13 amino acids. CDR3 loop: CASRRAVAGELFF. The CDR3 DNA follows: TGCGCCAGCAGGAGGGCGGTTGCTGGGGAGCTGTTTTTT.

The chain links TRBV14 to TRBJ2-2, with a weak D call TRBD2 (5 bases). Trimming took 2 bases from V and 6 from J, leaving 13 bases between them. Germline loops: CDR1 SGHDN, CDR2 FVKESK. The CDR3 length is 15 residues. CDR3 bases: TGTGCCAGCAGCCAATTTTCAGGAGCGGCCGGGGAGCTGTTTTTT. It encodes CASSQFSGAAGELFF. Filled out from reference TRBV14 and TRBJ2-2, the complete variable domain reads EAGVTQFPSHSVIEKGQTVTLRCDPISGHDNLYWYRRVMGKEIKFLLHFVKESKQDESGMPNNRFLAERTGGTYSTLKVQPAELEDSGVYFCASSQFSGAAGELFFGEGSRLTVL.

This chain connects TRBV28 to TRBJ1-2, with 7 bases lining up with TRBD1. The V segment lost 2 bases and the J segment 2 bases; nucleotides outside the gene matches: 5. CDR1 MDHEN and CDR2 SYDVKM come from the germline V gene. This CDR3 has 15 amino acids. CDR3 region: CASSLKRQGNYGYTF. The CDR3 nucleotides read TGTGCCAGCAGTTTAAAGCGACAGGGAAACTATGGCTACACCTTC.

This rearrangement joins TRBV18 to TRBJ2-4, with 7 bases identical to TRBD1. Germline V gene sequence: CDR1 KGHSH, CDR2 LQKENI. The J segment lost 8 bases and the V segment lost 3 bases, leaving 7 bases of the junction unmatched. This CDR3 contains 14 residues. The CDR3 loop is CASSPYTGEDIQYF. CDR3 nucleotides: TGTGCCAGCTCACCTTACACAGGGGAAGACATTCAGTACTTC.

The rearrangement links TRBV5-4 to TRBJ2-3; the match to TRBD2 covers 9 bases. The CDR3 extends over 15 amino acids. Germline trimming cut 3 bases from V and 2 bases from J; bases unmatched to any gene: 4. The germline V gene encodes CDR1 SGHNT and CDR2 YYREEE (reference sequence). As DNA, the CDR3 is TGTGCCAGCAGCTCGACTAGCGGCCTCACAGATACGCAGTATTTT. It encodes CASSSTSGLTDTQYF.

The genes are TRBV7-9 and TRBJ1-1; no definite D call. The CDR3 length is 14 residues. Trimming left V 8 bases short and J 4 bases short, with 17 bases between. Germline CDR1 is SEHNR and CDR2 is FQNEAQ (reference sequence). The CDR3: CASGTTGGSTEAFF. The DNA of the CDR3 is TGTGCCAGCGGTACGACGGGAGGTAGCACTGAAGCTTTCTTT.

The V and J genes are TRBV5-1 and TRBJ1-2; 11 nucleotides agree with TRBD1. The CDR3 loop spans 16 amino acids. V gave up 0 bases and J gave up 4 bases; unmatched junction bases: 5. Germline lookup yields CDR1 SGHRS and CDR2 YFSETQ. The CDR3 DNA follows: TGCGCCAGCAGCTTGGACCACGGACAGGGGGCCTATGGCTACACCTTC. This codes for CASSLDHGQGAYGYTF.

This rearrangement joins TRBV18 to TRBJ2-1, with 7 bases identical to TRBD2. Looked up from germline, CDR1 is KGHSH and CDR2 is LQKENI. The ends lost 8 bases at V and 5 bases at J; junction bases unmatched: 9. CDR3 length: 14 residues. The CDR3 region is CASTSGAVNNEQFF. As DNA, the CDR3 is TGTGCCAGCACGAGCGGGGCCGTGAACAATGAGCAGTTCTTC.

This rearrangement joins TRBV11-2 to TRBJ2-1; TRBD1 matches at 7 bases. Germline V gene lookup returns CDR1 SGHAT and CDR2 FQNNGV. There are 15 residues in the CDR3. The trim removed 5 bases at V and 3 bases at J, leaving 7 bases unmatched. As DNA, the CDR3 is TGTGCCAGCAGCGACGGGTCAGGGGGCTACAATGAGCAGTTCTTC. Its protein is CASSDGSGGYNEQFF.